This T cell receptor beta chain was obtained from a study of T cells in Graves' hyperthyroidism and ophthalmopathy. What was amplified from RNA transcripts were TCR beta CDR3 regions. During a first-round RT-PCR of the TCR CDR3, the HTBI primer set was used. TCRdb redid the calling of the multiplex PCR reads with MiXCR, one entry per CDR3 protein. The sample gives 300,000 to 450,000 distinct CDR3 sequences, more than 20% of which show up once; around 79% is in the top ten. CDR1 SGHVS and CDR2 FNYEAQ come from the germline V gene. Trimming removed 5 bases from V and 3 bases from J, with 11 bases in between. The CDR3 contains 13 residues.

Sequenced: blood. The sequence was collected from a man aged 50 or older with Graves' hyperthyroidism. V usage is TRBV7-6 and J usage is TRBJ2-7, with D hard to call. The CDR3 DNA reads TGTGCCAGCAGCCCCAATACCTACTACGAGCAGTACTTC. Protein sequence: CASSPNTYYEQYF.